The source of this T cell receptor (beta chain) is a study of shared clonotypes between healthy human individuals. Findings of the study overall: Naive subsets generally had larger estimated richness than memory subsets.

In this sample, this clone turned up once. Its specificity is unknown. A CD45RA-negative memory subset and a CD45RA+ naive subset were separated from the CD4+ cells. The length of the CDR3 is 13 residues. The V end lost 0 bases, the J end lost 14 bases, and 14 bases lay between the germline ends. Germline V gene sequence: CDR1 SGHAT, CDR2 FQNNGV. The study ran the assay at deep level. Assay: immunoSEQ multiplex PCR; the TCRdb copy retains only in-frame clones and omits some. The data hold around 1.5 million clones, with nearly 99% observed a single time. This receptor was taken from a man aged 25 to 40 in good health. The sample comprised naive CD4+ T cells sorted from blood. The subset denotes: CD45RA+ positively selected. The chain is built from TRBV11-2 and TRBJ2-1, with a weak D call TRBD2 (5 bases). The CDR3 spells CASSLEVRTGKFF. The CDR3 DNA sequence: TGTGCCAGCAGCTTAGAAGTTCGGACTGGCAAGTTCTTC. Full variable domain (remainder filled in from reference TRBV11-2 and TRBJ2-1): EAGVAQSPRYKIIEKRQSVAFWCNPISGHATLYWYQQILGQGPKLLIQFQNNGVVDDSQLPKDRFSAERLKGVDSTLKIQPAKLEDSAVYLCASSLEVRTGKFFGPGTRLTVL.